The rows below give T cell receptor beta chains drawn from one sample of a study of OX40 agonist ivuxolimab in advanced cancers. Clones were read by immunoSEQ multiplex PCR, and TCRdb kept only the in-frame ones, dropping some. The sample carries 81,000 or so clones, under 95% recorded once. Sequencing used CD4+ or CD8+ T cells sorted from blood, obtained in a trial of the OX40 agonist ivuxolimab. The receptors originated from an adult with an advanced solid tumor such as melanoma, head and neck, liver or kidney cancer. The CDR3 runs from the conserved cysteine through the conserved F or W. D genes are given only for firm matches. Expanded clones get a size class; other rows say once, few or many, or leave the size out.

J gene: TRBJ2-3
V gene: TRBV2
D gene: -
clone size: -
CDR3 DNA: TGTGCCAGCAGTGGAACTAGCAGCAGAACAGATACGCAGTATTTT
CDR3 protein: CASSGTSSRTDTQYF

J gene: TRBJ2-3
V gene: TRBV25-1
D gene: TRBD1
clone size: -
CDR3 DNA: TGTGCCAGCAGTAGTGTAGGGACAGCTAGCACAGATACGCAGTATTTT
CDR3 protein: CASSSVGTASTDTQYF

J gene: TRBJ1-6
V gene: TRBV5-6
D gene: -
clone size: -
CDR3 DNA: TGTGCCAGCAGCTGGACGGGGTCTCGAATACCCCTCCACTTT
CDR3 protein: CASSWTGSRIPLHF

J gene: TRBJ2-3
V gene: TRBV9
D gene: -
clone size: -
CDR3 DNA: TGTGCCAGCAGCGGATCGTACACAGATACGCAGTATTTT
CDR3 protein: CASSGSYTDTQYF

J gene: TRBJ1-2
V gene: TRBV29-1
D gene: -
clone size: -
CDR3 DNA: TGCAGCGTTGAAGCAGAGAACTATGGCTACACCTTC
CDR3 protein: CSVEAENYGYTF

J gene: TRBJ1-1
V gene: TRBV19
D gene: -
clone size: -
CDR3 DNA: TGTGCCAGTAGTTCTTCCCCGACAGGAGGGATTAGAGCTGAAGCTTTCTTT
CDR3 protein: CASSSSPTGGIRAEAFF

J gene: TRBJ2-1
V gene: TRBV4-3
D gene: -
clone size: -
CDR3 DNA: TGCGCCAGCAGCCAAGGAGCGGGCTACAATGAGCAGTTCTTC
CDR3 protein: CASSQGAGYNEQFF

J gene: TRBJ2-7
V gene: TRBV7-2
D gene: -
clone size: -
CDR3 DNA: TGTGCCAGCAGCTTCCACGGGGGCGGGAGCTCCTACGAGCAGTACTTC
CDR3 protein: CASSFHGGGSSYEQYF

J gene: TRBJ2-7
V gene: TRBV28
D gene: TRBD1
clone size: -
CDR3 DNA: TGTGCCAGCAGTACACAGGGGGTCCACGAGCAGTACTTC
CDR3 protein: CASSTQGVHEQYF

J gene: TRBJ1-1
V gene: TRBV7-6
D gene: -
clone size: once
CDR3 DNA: TGTGCCAGCAGGTCGACAGGGAACACTGAAGCTTTCTTT
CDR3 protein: CASRSTGNTEAFF

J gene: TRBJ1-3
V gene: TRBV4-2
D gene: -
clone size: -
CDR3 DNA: TGTGCCAGCAGCCAAGATCGGGGAAACACCATATATTTT
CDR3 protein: CASSQDRGNTIYF

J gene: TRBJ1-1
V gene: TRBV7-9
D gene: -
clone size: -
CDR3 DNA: TGTGCCAGCAGCTTAGGGGAGACTGAAGCTTTCTTT
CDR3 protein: CASSLGETEAFF

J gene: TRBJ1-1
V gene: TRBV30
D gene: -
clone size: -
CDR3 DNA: TGTGCCTGGAGGCCTATTTGGACGTTGAACACTGAAGCTTTCTTT
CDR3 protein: CAWRPIWTLNTEAFF

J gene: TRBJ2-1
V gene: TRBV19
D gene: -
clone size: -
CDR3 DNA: TGTGCCAGTAGTATCCACAATTCCAATGAGCAGTTCTTC
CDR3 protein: CASSIHNSNEQFF

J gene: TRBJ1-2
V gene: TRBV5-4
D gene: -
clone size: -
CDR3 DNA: TGTGCCAGCAGCTTGGGGGTCTGGGGTTGGGGCTACACCTTC
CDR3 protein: CASSLGVWGWGYTF

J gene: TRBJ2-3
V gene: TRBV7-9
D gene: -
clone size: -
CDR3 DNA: TGTGCCAGCAGCCCGGCGGCGAACACAGATACGCAGTATTTT
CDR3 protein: CASSPAANTDTQYF

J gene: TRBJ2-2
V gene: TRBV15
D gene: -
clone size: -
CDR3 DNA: TGTGCCACCAGCAGAGCCCCCGGGGAGCTGTTTTTT
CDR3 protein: CATSRAPGELFF

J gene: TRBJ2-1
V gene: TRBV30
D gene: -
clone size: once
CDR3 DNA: TGTGCCTGGAGTGGATTAGCTTACAATGAGCAGTTCTTC
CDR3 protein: CAWSGLAYNEQFF

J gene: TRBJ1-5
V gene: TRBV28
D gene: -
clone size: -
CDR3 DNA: TGTGCCAGCAAACCAGGATGGCTAGACCCCCAGCATTTT
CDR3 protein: CASKPGWLDPQHF

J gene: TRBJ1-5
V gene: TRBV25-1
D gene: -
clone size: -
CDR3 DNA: TGTGCCAGCGGTACCAATCAGCCCCAGCATTTT
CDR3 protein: CASGTNQPQHF

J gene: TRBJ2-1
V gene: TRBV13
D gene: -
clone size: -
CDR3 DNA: TGTGCCAGCAGATACCGGGGGTCCTACAATGAGCAGTTCTTC
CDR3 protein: CASRYRGSYNEQFF

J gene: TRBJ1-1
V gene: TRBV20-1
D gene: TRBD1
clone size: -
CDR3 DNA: TGCAGTCCCCGACAGGGAACTGAAGCTTTCTTT
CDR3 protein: CSPRQGTEAFF

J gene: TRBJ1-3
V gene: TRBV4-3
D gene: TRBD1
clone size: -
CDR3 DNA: TGCGCCAGCAGCCAAGATTGGACAGGGTTAAACACCATATATTTT
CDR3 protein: CASSQDWTGLNTIYF

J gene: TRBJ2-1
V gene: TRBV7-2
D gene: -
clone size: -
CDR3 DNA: TGTGCCAGCGGGACTTACCATGAGCAGTTCTTC
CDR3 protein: CASGTYHEQFF

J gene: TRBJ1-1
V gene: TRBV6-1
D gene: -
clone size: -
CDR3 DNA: TGTGCCAGCAGTGAAAGGGGGGTCGACTTTCAAGCTTTCTTT
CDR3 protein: CASSERGVDFQAFF

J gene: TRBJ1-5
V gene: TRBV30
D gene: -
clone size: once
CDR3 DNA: TGTGCCTGGAGTGTCGGTCAGGGCAATCAGCCCCAGCATTTT
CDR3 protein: CAWSVGQGNQPQHF

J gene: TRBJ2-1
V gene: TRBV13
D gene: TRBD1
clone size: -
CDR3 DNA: TGTGCCAGCACCTTTAAGGACAGGTACAATGAGCAGTTCTTC
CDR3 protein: CASTFKDRYNEQFF

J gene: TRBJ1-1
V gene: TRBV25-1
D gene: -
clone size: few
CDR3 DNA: TGTGCCAGCAGTGGGGGGGACACTGAAGCTTTCTTT
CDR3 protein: CASSGGDTEAFF

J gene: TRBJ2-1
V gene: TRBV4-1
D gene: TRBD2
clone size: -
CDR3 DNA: TGCGCCAGCAGCCTCGGACTAGCGAATGCCAATGAGCAGTTCTTC
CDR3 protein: CASSLGLANANEQFF

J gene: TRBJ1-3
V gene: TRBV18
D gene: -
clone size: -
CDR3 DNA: TGTGCCAGCTCACCACGGTCGGGGGATTCTGGAAACACCATATATTTT
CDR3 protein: CASSPRSGDSGNTIYF

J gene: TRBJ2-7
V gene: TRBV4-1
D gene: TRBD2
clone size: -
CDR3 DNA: TGCGCCAGCAGCCAAGTCCTAGCGGGGGACGTCTCCTACGAGCAGTACTTC
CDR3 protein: CASSQVLAGDVSYEQYF

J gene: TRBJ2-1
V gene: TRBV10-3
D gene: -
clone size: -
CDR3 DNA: TGTGCCATCAGTGAGGATCTAGGGACTCTGGGGGGTAATGAGCAGTTCTTC
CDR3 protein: CAISEDLGTLGGNEQFF

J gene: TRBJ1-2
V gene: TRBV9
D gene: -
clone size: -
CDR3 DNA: TGTGCCAGCAGCGTAGGTGGGGACCCAGGTGGAGATGGCTACACCTTC
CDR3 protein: CASSVGGDPGGDGYTF

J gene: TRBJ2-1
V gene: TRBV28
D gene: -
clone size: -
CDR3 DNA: TGTGCCAGCATCACCCCTAGCGACAAGGGTCTCAATGAGCAGTTCTTC
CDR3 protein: CASITPSDKGLNEQFF

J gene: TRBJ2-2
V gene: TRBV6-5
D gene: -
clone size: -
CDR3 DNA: TGTGCCACCCGAGGGACCCTACGGTCCGGGGAGCTGTTTTTT
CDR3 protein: CATRGTLRSGELFF

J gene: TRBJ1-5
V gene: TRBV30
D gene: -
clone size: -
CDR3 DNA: TGTGCCTGGAGTCCTTCGGCGGGAACTCAGCCCCAGCATTTT
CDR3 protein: CAWSPSAGTQPQHF

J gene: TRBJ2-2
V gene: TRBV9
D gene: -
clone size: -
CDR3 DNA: TGTGCCAGCAGTGCCGGGGCCGGGGAGCTGTTTTTT
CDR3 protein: CASSAGAGELFF

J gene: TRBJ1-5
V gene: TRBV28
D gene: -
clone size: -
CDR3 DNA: TGTGCCAGCAGTTTGGCCATCGGGACTCAGCCCCAGCATTTT
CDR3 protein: CASSLAIGTQPQHF

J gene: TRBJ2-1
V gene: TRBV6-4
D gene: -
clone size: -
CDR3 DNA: TGTGCCAGCAGTGACTCGAATGGTGAGCAGTTCTTC
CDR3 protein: CASSDSNGEQFF

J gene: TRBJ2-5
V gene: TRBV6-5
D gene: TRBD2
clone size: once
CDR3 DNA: TGTGCCAGCAGCTCGGGACTAGCGGTCCAAGAGACCCAGTACTTC
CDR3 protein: CASSSGLAVQETQYF

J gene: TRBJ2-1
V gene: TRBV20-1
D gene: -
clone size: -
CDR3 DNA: TGCAGTGCTAGGGAAGTTTCTGAGCAGTTCTTC
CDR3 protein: CSAREVSEQFF

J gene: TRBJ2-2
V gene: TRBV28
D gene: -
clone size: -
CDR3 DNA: TGTGCCAGCAGTTTCAGACTATCCACCGGGGAGCTGTTTTTT
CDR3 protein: CASSFRLSTGELFF

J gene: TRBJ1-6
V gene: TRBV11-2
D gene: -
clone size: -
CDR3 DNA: TGTGCCAGCAGCTTAGTTCCTCGTAGGTTGTGGGGCGGTTCACCCCTCCACTTT
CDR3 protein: CASSLVPRRLWGGSPLHF

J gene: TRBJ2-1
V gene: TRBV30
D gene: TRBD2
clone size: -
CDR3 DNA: TGTGCCTGGACCACGGGGGGGCCTTACAATGAGCAGTTCTTC
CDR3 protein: CAWTTGGPYNEQFF

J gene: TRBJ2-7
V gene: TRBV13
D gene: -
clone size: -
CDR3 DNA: TGTGCCAGCAGCTTAGGGACGGTGCCCTACGAGCAGTACTTC
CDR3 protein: CASSLGTVPYEQYF

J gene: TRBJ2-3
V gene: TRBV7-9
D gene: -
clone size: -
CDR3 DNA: TGTGCCAGCACCGGGAGCGGGACAGATACGCAGTATTTT
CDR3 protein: CASTGSGTDTQYF

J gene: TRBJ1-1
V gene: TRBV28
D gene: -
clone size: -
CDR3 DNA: TGTGCCAGCAGTTTATTCGGGGATGGCACTGAAGCTTTCTTT
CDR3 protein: CASSLFGDGTEAFF